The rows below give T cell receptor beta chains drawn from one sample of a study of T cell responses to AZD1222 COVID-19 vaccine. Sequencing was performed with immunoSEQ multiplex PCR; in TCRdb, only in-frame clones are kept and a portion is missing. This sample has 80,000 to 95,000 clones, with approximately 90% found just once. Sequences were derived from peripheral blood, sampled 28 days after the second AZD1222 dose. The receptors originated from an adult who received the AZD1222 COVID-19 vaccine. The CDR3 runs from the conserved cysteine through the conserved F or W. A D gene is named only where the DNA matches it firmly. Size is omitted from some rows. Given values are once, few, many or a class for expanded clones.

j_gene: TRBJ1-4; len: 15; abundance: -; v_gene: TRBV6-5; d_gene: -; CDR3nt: TGTGCCAGCAGTTATACCCGCAGGGTGGATGAAAAACTGTTTTTT; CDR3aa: CASSYTRRVDEKLFF
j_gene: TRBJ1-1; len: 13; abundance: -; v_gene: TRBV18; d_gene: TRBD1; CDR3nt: TGTGCCAGCTCACTCACAGGGGCCACTGAAGCTTTCTTT; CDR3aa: CASSLTGATEAFF
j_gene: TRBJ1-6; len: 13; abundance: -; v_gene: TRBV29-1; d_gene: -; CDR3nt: TGCAGCGTCCGTTCCGAGACTGGGTCACCCCTCCACTTT; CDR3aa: CSVRSETGSPLHF
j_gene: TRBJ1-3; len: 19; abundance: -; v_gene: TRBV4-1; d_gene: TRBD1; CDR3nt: TGCGCCAGCAGCCAAGATCCGGACAGGCGGCTGGTCTCCGGAAACACCATATATTTT; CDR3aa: CASSQDPDRRLVSGNTIYF
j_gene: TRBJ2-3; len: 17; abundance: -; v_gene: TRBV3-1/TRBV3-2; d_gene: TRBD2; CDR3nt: TGTGCCAGCAGCCTCCTTATACTAGCGGGGGCCTCAGATACGCAGTATTTT; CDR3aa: CASSLLILAGASDTQYF
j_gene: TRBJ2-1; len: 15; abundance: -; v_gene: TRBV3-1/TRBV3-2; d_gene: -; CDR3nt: TGTGCCAGCAGCCAAGACGGGGGGCCCTACAATGAGCAGTTCTTC; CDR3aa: CASSQDGGPYNEQFF
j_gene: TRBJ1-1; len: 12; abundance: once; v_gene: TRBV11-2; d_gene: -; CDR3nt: TGTGCCAGCAGCTTTCAGACGGCTGAAGCTTTCTTT; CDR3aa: CASSFQTAEAFF
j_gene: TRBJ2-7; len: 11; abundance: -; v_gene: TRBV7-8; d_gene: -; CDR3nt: TGTGCCAGCAGCCCCGACTACGAGCAGTACTTC; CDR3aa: CASSPDYEQYF
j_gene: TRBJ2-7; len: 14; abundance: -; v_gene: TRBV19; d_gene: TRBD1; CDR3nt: TGTGCCAGTGGATTGGGACAGGGGTTCTACGAGCAGTACTTC; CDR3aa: CASGLGQGFYEQYF
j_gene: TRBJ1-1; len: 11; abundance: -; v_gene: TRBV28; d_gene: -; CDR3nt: TGTGCCAGCAGTTTAACCACTGAAGCTTTCTTT; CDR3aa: CASSLTTEAFF
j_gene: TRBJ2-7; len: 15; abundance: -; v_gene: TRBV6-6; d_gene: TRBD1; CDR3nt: TGTGCCAGCAGTTACTCCGGGACAGGGGTCTACGAGCAGTACTTC; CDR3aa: CASSYSGTGVYEQYF
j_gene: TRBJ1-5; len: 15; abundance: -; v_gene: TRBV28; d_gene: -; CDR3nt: TGTGCCAGCAGTTTCTTAGAGGGAAACAATCAGCCCCAGCATTTT; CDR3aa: CASSFLEGNNQPQHF
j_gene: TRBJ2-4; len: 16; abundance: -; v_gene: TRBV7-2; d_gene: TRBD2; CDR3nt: TGTGCCAGCAGCTTAAGCGGGGGGGCCGAAGGGGACATTCAGTACTTC; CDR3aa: CASSLSGGAEGDIQYF
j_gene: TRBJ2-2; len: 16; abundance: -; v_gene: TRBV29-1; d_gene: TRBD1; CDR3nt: TGCAGCGTGAAAGGACAGGGATTTGCCGGGTCCGGGGAGCTGTTTTTT; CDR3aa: CSVKGQGFAGSGELFF
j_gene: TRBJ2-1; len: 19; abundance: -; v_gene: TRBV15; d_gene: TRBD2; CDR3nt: TGTGCCACCAGCAGGATGTACTCTGGCGGGGGGAACTCCTACAATGAGCAGTTCTTC; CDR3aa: CATSRMYSGGGNSYNEQFF
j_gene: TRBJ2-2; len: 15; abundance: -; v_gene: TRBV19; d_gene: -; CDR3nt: TGTGCCAGTAGTATAGATAATGGGGGACTCGGGGAGCTGTTTTTT; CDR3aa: CASSIDNGGLGELFF
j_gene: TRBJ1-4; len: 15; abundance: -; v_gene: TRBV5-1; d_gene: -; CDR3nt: TGCGCCAGCAGCTTTGGTCGCGGGACTAATGAAAAACTGTTTTTT; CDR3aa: CASSFGRGTNEKLFF
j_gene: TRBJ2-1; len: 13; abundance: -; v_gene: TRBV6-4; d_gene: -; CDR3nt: TGTGCCAGCAGTCGGGACACCTACAATGAGCAGTTCTTC; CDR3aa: CASSRDTYNEQFF
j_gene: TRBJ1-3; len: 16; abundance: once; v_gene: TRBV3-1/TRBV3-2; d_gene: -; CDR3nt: TGTGCCAGCAGCCAAGGGGCCGGTTTAGGAGGAAACACCATATATTTT; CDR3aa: CASSQGAGLGGNTIYF
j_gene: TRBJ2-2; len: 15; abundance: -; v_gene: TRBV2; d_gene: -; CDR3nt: TGTGCCAGCGGCCGGGACTCACCGAACACCGGGGAGCTGTTTTTT; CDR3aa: CASGRDSPNTGELFF
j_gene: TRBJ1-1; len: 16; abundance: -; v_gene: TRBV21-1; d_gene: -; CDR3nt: TGTGCCAGCAGCAAAGGGTTGGGAGGGAGGTGGACTGAAGCTTTCTTT; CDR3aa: CASSKGLGGRWTEAFF
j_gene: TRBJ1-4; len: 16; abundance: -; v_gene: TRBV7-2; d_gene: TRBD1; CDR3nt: TGTGCCAGCAGCCGTTACTCCGGGACAGGGGGTGAAAAACTGTTTTTT; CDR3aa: CASSRYSGTGGEKLFF
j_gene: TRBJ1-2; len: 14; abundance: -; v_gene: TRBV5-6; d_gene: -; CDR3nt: TGTGCCAGCAGCTTAGACACAGCTAACTATGGCTACACCTTC; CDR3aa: CASSLDTANYGYTF
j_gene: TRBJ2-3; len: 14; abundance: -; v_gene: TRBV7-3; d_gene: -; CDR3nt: TGTGCCAGCAGCCCGGGACTTCACGACCTTACGCAGTATTTT; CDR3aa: CASSPGLHDLTQYF
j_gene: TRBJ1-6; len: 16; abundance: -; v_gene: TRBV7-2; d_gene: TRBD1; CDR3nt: TGTGCCAGCAGCTTTGGACAGGGGCGCTATAATTCACCCCTCCACTTT; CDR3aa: CASSFGQGRYNSPLHF
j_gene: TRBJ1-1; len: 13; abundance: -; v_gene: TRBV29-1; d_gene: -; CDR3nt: TGCAGCGCTTCCAACGGGGGGAACACTGAAGCTTTCTTT; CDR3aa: CSASNGGNTEAFF
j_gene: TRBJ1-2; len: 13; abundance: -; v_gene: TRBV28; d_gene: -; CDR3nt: TGTGCCAGCAGTTCCCAGGGGCGAGGAGGCTACACCTTC; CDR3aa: CASSSQGRGGYTF
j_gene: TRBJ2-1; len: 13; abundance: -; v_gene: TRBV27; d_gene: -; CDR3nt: TGTGCCAGCAGTTTATCGAGTCGGAATGAGCAGTTCTTC; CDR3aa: CASSLSSRNEQFF
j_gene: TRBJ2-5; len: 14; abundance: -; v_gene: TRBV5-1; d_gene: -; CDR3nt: TGCGCCAGCAGCCAGGTCGGGACGGGGAAGACCCAGTACTTC; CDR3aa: CASSQVGTGKTQYF
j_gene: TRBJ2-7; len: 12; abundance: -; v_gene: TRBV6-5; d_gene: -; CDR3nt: TGTGCCAGCAGCTTTACCACGGGACGACAGTACTTC; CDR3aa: CASSFTTGRQYF
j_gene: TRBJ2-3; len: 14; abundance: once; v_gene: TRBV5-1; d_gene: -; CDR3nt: TGCGCCAGCAGCTTCCAGACTAGCACAGATACGCAGTATTTT; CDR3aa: CASSFQTSTDTQYF
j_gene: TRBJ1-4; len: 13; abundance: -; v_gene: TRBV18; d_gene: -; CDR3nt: TGTGCCAGCTCGCCGGGCTCCTTGGAAAAACTGTTTTTT; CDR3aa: CASSPGSLEKLFF
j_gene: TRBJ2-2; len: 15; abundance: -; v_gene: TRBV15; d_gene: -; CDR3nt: TGTGCCACCAGCAGAGGCGCGTCGGTCACCGGGGAGCTGTTTTTT; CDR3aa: CATSRGASVTGELFF
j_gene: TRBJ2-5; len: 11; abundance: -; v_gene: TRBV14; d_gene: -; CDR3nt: TGTGCCAGCTCGTTGGTCGGGACCCAGTACTTC; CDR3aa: CASSLVGTQYF
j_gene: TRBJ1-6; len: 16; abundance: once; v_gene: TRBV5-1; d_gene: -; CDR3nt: TGCGCCAGCAGCGTGGAGGGTAGCTCCTATAATTCACCCCTCCACTTT; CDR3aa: CASSVEGSSYNSPLHF
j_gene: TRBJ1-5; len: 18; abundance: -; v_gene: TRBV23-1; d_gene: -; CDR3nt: TGCGCCAGCAGTCAAGGAAAAGGGTTCCTTGAGCGGAATCAGCCCCAGCATTTT; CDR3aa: CASSQGKGFLERNQPQHF
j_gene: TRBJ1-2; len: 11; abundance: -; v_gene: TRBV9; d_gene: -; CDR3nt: TGTGCCAGCAGCGTAGGAGCTGGCTACACCTTC; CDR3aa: CASSVGAGYTF
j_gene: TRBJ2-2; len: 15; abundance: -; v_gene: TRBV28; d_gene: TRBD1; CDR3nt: TGTGCCAGCAGTTTATTGGGGACAGCCACCGGGGAGCTGTTTTTT; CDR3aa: CASSLLGTATGELFF
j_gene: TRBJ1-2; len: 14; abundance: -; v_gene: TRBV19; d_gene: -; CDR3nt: TGTGCCAGTAGTACCGGGACGGCTGCCGGTGGCTACACCTTC; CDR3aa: CASSTGTAAGGYTF
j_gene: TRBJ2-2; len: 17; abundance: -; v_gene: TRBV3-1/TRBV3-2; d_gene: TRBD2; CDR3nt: TGTGCCAGCAGCCCACTAGCGGGGGTAAACAGCGCCGGGGAGCTGTTTTTT; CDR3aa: CASSPLAGVNSAGELFF
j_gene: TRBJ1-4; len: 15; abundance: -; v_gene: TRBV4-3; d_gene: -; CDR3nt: TGCGCCAGCAGCCAAGTTGGGGCAGCCCTCGAAAAACTGTTTTTT; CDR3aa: CASSQVGAALEKLFF
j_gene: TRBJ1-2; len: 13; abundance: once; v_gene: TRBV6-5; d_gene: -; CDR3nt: TGTGCCAGCAGTTACGCCCAGAACTATGGCTACACCTTC; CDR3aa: CASSYAQNYGYTF
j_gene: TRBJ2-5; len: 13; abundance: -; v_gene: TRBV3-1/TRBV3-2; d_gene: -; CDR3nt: TGTGCCAGCACCAAGGGCAGCTGGGAGACCCAGTACTTC; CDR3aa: CASTKGSWETQYF
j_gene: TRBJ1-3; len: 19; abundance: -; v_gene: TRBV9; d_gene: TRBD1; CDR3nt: TGTGCCAGCAGCGTAGGTGGGACAGGGGGATCCAGCTCTGGAAACACCATATATTTT; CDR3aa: CASSVGGTGGSSSGNTIYF
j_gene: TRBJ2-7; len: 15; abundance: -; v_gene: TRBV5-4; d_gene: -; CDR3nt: TGTGCCAGCAGCTTGGAAAACAGGGTTGCCCACGAGCAGTACTTC; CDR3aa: CASSLENRVAHEQYF
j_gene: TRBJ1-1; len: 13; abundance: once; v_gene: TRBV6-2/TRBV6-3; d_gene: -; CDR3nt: TGTGCCAGCAGTTACCTTAGTAACACTGAAGCTTTCTTT; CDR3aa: CASSYLSNTEAFF
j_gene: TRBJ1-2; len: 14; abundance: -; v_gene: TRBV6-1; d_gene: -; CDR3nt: TGTGCCAGCAGTGAGCGAGGAAAAGACTATGGCTACACCTTC; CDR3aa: CASSERGKDYGYTF
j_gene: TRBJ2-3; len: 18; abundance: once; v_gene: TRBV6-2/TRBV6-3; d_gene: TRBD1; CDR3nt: TGTGCCAGCAGCCCGTGGGACAGGGCCAAAGCTAGCACAGATACGCAGTATTTT; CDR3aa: CASSPWDRAKASTDTQYF
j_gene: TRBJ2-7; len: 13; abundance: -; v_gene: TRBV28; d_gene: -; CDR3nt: TGTGCCAGCACTGACTTAAACTCCTACGAGCAGTACTTC; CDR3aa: CASTDLNSYEQYF
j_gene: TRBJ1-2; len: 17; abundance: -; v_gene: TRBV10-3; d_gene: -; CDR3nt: TGTGCCATCAGGACCCTTATTACTACGGAGGGGTACTATGGCTACACCTTC; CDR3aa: CAIRTLITTEGYYGYTF
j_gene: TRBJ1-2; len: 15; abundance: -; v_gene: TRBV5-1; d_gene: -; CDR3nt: TGCGCCAGCAGCCAGAAGACAGGTGTTAACTATGGCTACACCTTC; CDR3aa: CASSQKTGVNYGYTF
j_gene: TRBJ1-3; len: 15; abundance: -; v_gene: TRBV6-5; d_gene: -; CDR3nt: TGTGCCAGCAGCAACTCGGAGAACTCTGGAAACACCATATATTTT; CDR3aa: CASSNSENSGNTIYF
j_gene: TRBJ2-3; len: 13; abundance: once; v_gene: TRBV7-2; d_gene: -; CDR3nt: TGTGCCAGCAGCTTCGCAGGGGCAGATACGCAGTATTTT; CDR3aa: CASSFAGADTQYF
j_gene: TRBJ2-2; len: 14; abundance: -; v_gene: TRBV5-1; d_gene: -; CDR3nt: TGCGCCAGCAGCTGGACAGTGAACACCGGGGAGCTGTTTTTT; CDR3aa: CASSWTVNTGELFF
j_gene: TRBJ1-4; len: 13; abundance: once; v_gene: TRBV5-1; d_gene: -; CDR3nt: TGCGCCAGCAGCTCTGGACAGAATGAAAAACTGTTTTTT; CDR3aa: CASSSGQNEKLFF
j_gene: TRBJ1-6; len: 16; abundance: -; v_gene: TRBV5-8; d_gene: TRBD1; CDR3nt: TGTGCCAGCAGCGTACAGGGGAGCTCCTATAATTCACCCCTCCACTTT; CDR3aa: CASSVQGSSYNSPLHF
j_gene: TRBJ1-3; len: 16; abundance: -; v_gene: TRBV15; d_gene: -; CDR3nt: TGTGCCACCAGCAGAGATTCCAGGACATCTGGAAACACCATATATTTT; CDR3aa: CATSRDSRTSGNTIYF
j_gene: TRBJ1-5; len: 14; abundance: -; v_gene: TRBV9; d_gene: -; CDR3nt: TGTGCCAGCAGCCCTACCCCAAGGGGGGAAGCCCAGCATTTT; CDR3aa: CASSPTPRGEAQHF